This T cell receptor beta chain was recorded in a study of T-cell memory formation after mild COVID-19. Findings and limits, study-wide: Clones shrinking between day 15 and 85 showed a balanced CD4/CD8 split, and those that grew later tilted toward CD4+. Second-wave clones that peaked on day 37 lacked confirmed SARS-CoV-2 specificity. The finding that pre-infection memory included some responding clones suggested that cross-reactive memory joined.

Looked up from germline, CDR1 is MNHEY and CDR2 is SVGEGT. The CDR3 extends over 11 amino acids. V was pared by 10 bases and J by 4 bases, with 10 bases between. With constant-segment primers, 5'RACE yielded cDNA libraries of TCR alpha and TCR beta that carried sample barcodes and UMIs. Using its own MiXCR run on the 5' RACE reads, TCRdb lists one record per CDR3 protein. Here the sample spans under 300,000 distinct CDR3 sequences, about 17% being singletons. This clonotype was counted a few times. Antigen: not known. The sequence came from a man aged 18 to 30 who had mild COVID-19 (a few samples of this study predate the infection). Cell type and time point are not known. Sequenced input: PBMCs or a T cell subset sorted from them (not recorded which). The rearrangement uses TRBV6-2 or TRBV6-3 and TRBJ1-1; D gene uncertain. The CDR3 loop reads CATLSVTEAFF. The CDR3 DNA sequence: TGTGCCACCCTGAGTGTCACTGAAGCTTTCTTT.